This is a list of T cell receptor beta chains from one sample in a study of blood T cell repertoires in COVID-19. Assay: immunoSEQ multiplex PCR; the TCRdb copy retains only in-frame clones and omits some. This sample carries more than 200,000 clones, around nine tenths of them seen once, and the ten largest clones take 0.55% to 0.75%. Sequencing was carried out using peripheral blood. These receptors were obtained from a man aged 40-49 years with acute or convalescent COVID-19. CDR3s include the opening cysteine and the closing phenylalanine or tryptophan. D genes are given only for firm matches. A row's size may be missing; if present it is once, few, many or a size class.

V gene	clone size	J gene	D gene	CDR3 length	CDR3 DNA	CDR3 protein
TRBV2	-	TRBJ1-1	-	12	TGTGCCAGTAAGACAGAGAACACTGAAGCTTTCTTT	CASKTENTEAFF
TRBV4-1	once	TRBJ2-1	TRBD2	18	TGCGCCAGCAGCCAAGACCCCCCCGTTCGCGGGGGGGCCGGTGAGCAGTTCTTC	CASSQDPPVRGGAGEQFF
TRBV28	once	TRBJ1-1	-	12	TGTGCCAGCAGTTTAATGTTCGGAGGAGCTTTCTTT	CASSLMFGGAFF
TRBV19	-	TRBJ2-5	-	13	TGTGCCAGTAGTATGATGGCTGGAGAGACCCAGTACTTC	CASSMMAGETQYF
TRBV5-5	-	TRBJ2-3	TRBD1	14	TGTGCCAGCAGCCCCGGGACAGGGGGAAATACGCAGTATTTT	CASSPGTGGNTQYF
TRBV5-1	-	TRBJ2-5	-	15	TGCGCCAGCAGCTTGGCGGGGTTTGATCTTGTGACCCAGTACTTC	CASSLAGFDLVTQYF
TRBV7-6	-	TRBJ1-1	-	14	TGTGCCAGCACGCCGGCGGGGACTAACACTGAAGCTTTCTTT	CASTPAGTNTEAFF
TRBV4-3	-	TRBJ1-4	-	14	TGCGCCAGCAGCCCAGGACAGAAGGATGAAAAACTGTTTTTT	CASSPGQKDEKLFF
TRBV18	-	TRBJ2-7	TRBD1	14	TGTGCCAGCTCCTTCGTGGGGACAGAGTACGAGCAGTACTTC	CASSFVGTEYEQYF
TRBV4-1	-	TRBJ2-7	TRBD1	18	TGCGCCAGCAGCCATTCGACCACATCCGGGACAGGGTTGGGCGAGCAGTACTTC	CASSHSTTSGTGLGEQYF
TRBV7-9	-	TRBJ1-1	-	16	TGTGCCAGCAGCTTAGGGGCTGGGTTAGGGAACACTGAAGCTTTCTTT	CASSLGAGLGNTEAFF
TRBV5-4	-	TRBJ2-5	-	12	TGTGCCAGCAGCTTCCATCAAGAGACCCAGTACTTC	CASSFHQETQYF
TRBV29-1	-	TRBJ1-5	-	12	TGCAGCGTTTCGGGTACCAATCAGCCCCAGCATTTT	CSVSGTNQPQHF
TRBV19	-	TRBJ2-5	TRBD1	14	TGTGCCAGTAAAAAAGGGACAGATCAAGAGACCCAGTACTTC	CASKKGTDQETQYF
TRBV7-6	once	TRBJ2-7	-	16	TGTGCCAGCAGCTCCAGCATATCCGGGATAACCTACGAGCAGTACTTC	CASSSSISGITYEQYF
TRBV4-3	-	TRBJ2-3	-	16	TGCGCCAGCAGCCAGGGTGCTGGGGGCCACCCAGGTACGCAGTATTTT	CASSQGAGGHPGTQYF
TRBV6-4	-	TRBJ1-1	TRBD1	15	TGTGCCAGCAGCAGACAGGGATTCGGATACACTGAAGCTTTCTTT	CASSRQGFGYTEAFF
TRBV4-1	-	TRBJ2-7	TRBD1	17	TGCGCCAGCAGCCTCTGGGACGGGACAGGTCCTTTCGTCGAGCAGTACTTC	CASSLWDGTGPFVEQYF